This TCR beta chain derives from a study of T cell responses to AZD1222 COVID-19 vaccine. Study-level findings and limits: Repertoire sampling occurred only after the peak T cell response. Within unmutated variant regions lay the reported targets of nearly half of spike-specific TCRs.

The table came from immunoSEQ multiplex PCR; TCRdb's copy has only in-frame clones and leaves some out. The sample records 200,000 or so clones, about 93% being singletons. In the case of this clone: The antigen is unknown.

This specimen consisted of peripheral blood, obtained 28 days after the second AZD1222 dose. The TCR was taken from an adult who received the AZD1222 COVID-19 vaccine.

The CDR3 sequence is CASSIQGTEAFF. Written as DNA, the CDR3 is TGTGCCAGTAGTATCCAGGGGACTGAAGCTTTCTTT. This rearrangement joins TRBV19 to TRBJ1-1; weak D call: TRBD1 (6 bases). Trimming cost V 3 bases and J 5 bases, with 7 bases left between them. The CDR3 totals 12 residues. Germline V lookup: CDR1 LNHDA, CDR2 SQIVND (reference sequence).